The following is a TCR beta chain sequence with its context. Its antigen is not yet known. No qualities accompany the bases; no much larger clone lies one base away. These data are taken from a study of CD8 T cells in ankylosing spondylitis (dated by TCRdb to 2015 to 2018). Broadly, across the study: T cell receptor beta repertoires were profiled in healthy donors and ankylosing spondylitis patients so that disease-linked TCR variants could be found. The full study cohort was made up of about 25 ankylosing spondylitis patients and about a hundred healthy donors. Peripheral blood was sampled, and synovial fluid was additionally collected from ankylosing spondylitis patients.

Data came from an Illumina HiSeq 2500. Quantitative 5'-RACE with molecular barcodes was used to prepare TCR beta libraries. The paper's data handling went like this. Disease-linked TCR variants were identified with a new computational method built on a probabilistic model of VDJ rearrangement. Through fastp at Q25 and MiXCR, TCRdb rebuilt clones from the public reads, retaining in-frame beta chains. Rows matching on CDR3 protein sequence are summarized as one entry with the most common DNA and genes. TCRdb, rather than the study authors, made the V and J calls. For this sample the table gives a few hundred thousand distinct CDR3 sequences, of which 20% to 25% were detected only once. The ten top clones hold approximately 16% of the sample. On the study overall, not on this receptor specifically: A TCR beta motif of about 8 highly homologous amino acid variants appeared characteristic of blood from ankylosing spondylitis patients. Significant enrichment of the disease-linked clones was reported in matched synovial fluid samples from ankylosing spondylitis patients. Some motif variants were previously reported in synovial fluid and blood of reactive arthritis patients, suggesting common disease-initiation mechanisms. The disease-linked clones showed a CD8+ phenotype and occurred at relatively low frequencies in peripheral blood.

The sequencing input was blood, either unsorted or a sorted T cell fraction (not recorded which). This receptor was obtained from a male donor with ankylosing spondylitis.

This receptor has the CDR3 CASSLVASTDTQYF. Here is the DNA: TGCGCCAGCAGCTTGGTGGCTAGCACAGATACGCAGTATTTT. This chain is built from TRBV5-1 and TRBJ2-3, with no confidently assigned D gene. In the germline V gene, CDR1 corresponds to SGHRS and CDR2 to YFSETQ. The CDR3 measures 14 amino acids from cysteine to phenylalanine. Of all the DNA, just the CDR3 is kept, 42 bases in frame from base 1. Between the V and J ends, shortened by 0 bases and 0 bases respectively, the junction contains 5 bases.